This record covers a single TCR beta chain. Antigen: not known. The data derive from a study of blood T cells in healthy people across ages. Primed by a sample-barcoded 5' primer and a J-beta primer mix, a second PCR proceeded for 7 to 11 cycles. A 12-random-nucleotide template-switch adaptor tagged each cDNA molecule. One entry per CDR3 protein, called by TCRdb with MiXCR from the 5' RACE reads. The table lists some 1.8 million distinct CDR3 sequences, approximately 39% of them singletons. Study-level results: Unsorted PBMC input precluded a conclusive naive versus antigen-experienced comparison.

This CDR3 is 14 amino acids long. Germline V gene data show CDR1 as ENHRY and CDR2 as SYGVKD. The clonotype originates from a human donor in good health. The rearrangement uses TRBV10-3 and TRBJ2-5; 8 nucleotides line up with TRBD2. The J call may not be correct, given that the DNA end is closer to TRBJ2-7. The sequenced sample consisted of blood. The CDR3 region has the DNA TGTGCCATCAGCAGCGGGGGCGGGATCGACGAGCAGTACTTC. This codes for CAISSGGGIDEQYF.